This T cell receptor (beta chain) was captured in a study of human T cells and chemical hapten exposure. The table lists this clonotype with many counts. TCRdb reanalysed the 5' RACE reads using MiXCR and keeps one entry per CDR3 protein. The sample includes more than 140,000 distinct CDR3 sequences, about 4% of them seen just once. Unfractionated whole blood served as the source for total RNA extraction. CDR1 SGHRS and CDR2 YFSETQ come from the germline V gene. The CDR3 is made up of 17 amino acids. V was pared by 2 bases and J by 4 bases, with 9 bases of the junction left unmatched. The chain is built from TRBV5-1 and TRBJ2-1; 10 positions agree with TRBD2. This TCR derives from a female donor in good health. The CDR3 is CASSFPASGGLYNEQFF. The CDR3 region has the DNA TGCGCCAGCAGCTTTCCGGCTAGCGGGGGACTATACAATGAGCAGTTCTTC.